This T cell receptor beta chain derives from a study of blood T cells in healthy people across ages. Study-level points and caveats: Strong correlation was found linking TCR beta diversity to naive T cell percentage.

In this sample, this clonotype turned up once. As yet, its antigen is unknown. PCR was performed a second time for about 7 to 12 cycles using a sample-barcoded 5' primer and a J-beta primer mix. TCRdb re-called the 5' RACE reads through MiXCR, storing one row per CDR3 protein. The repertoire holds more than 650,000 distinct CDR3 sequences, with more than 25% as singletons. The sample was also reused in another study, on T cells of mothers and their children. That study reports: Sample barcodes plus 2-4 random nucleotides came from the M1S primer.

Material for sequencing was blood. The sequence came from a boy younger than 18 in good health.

CDR3 amino acids: CASSYSRTGGPWTNQPQHF. CDR3 coding DNA: TGTGCCAGCAGTTACTCACGGACAGGGGGTCCTTGGACAAATCAGCCCCAGCATTTT. This sequence joins TRBV6-2 or TRBV6-3 and TRBJ1-5, with 10 nucleotides matching TRBD1. Germline CDR1 and CDR2: MNHEY and SVGEGT. After removal of 0 bases from V and 4 bases from J, the junction contained 12 bases not matched to a gene. CDR3 length equals 19 residues.